Listed below are T cell receptor beta chains from one sample, sequenced in a study of early T cells in non-severe SARS-CoV-2 infection. TCRdb processed the 5' RACE reads anew with MiXCR; each CDR3 protein has one entry. Of 20,000 to 30,000 distinct CDR3 sequences in the sample, 4% to 5% were seen once. The specimen was whole blood. The receptors were sampled from an adult who was a healthcare worker with PCR-confirmed SARS-CoV-2 infection or an uninfected control (not recorded which). The CDR3 runs from the conserved cysteine through the conserved F or W. The D gene is left open where the match is weak. Size tells how often a clone was seen (once, few, many) or the class of an expanded clone, and some rows leave it out.

v_gene,j_gene,abundance,d_gene,CDR3aa
TRBV5-6,TRBJ2-3,many,TRBD2,CASSVTSGRDTQYF
TRBV6-6,TRBJ2-3,many,.,CASSPPSSTDTQYF
TRBV29-1,TRBJ2-5,.,TRBD1,CSVVPGTVDETQYF
TRBV29-1,TRBJ1-1,.,.,CSVGSLTGGTEAFF
TRBV6-6,TRBJ2-7,many,TRBD2,CASSYPLRGQGGYEQYF
TRBV15,TRBJ1-6,.,.,CATSRIGEGRGNSPLHF
TRBV27,TRBJ1-2,many,.,CASSRLPKTNYGYTF
TRBV6-5,TRBJ2-7,.,.,CASSPPPGYEQYF
TRBV20-1,TRBJ1-4,few,TRBD1,CSSVDRVGEKLFF
TRBV20-1,TRBJ1-5,many,TRBD1,CSARTGDQPQHF
TRBV18,TRBJ1-5,.,.,CASSPGASNQPQHF
TRBV12-3/TRBV12-4,TRBJ1-2,many,.,CASSINGGDYGYTF
TRBV28,TRBJ2-3,.,.,CASSSGSGTDTQYF
TRBV7-3,TRBJ2-1,.,.,CASSRGSYNEQFF
TRBV11-3,TRBJ2-1,many,.,CASSLQGAGHNEQFF
TRBV6-1,TRBJ2-3,many,.,CASSDQLFTSTDTQYF
TRBV4-1,TRBJ2-2,.,.,CASSLGAANTGELFF
TRBV12-3/TRBV12-4,TRBJ1-2,.,.,CASSLEATPLRLYTF
TRBV14,TRBJ2-3,many,TRBD2,CASSRRRGVFTDTQYF
TRBV5-1,TRBJ2-2,medium-sized,.,CASSLTYREPNTGELFF
TRBV12-3/TRBV12-4,TRBJ2-3,many,.,CASSLGAGAPSTDTQYF
TRBV5-1,TRBJ2-3,many,TRBD1,CASSQGQGTGDTQYF
TRBV9,TRBJ2-1,many,.,CASSVTSIQFDEQFF
TRBV6-6,TRBJ2-3,many,.,CASRPDLLATDTQYF
TRBV6-6,TRBJ2-3,many,.,CASSLLNTDTQYF
TRBV5-1,TRBJ2-5,few,.,CASSSRVEETQYF
TRBV7-8,TRBJ2-3,many,.,CASSPRGVVTDTQYF
TRBV10-3,TRBJ1-4,many,.,CAIRRGPATNEKLFF
TRBV15,TRBJ1-1,many,TRBD1,CATSRQQGDTEAFF
TRBV5-1,TRBJ2-1,many,.,CASSLEGNEQFF
TRBV11-1,TRBJ1-3,medium-sized,.,CASSLTSTGNTIYF
TRBV28,TRBJ2-7,many,TRBD2,CASSLGPRGGLAGHEQYF
TRBV5-6,TRBJ2-3,.,.,CASSPRTSWDTQYF
TRBV20-1,TRBJ2-1,.,.,CSARDLSGLYNEQFF
TRBV5-1,TRBJ1-4,.,.,CASSSGSATNEKLFF
TRBV5-1,TRBJ2-5,many,.,CASSLSSDQETQYF
TRBV30,TRBJ2-7,many,TRBD2,CAWTAGGPDEQYF
TRBV27,TRBJ2-7,.,.,CASSLSGYEQYF
TRBV2,TRBJ2-3,few,TRBD1,CAGQVRAADTQYF
TRBV7-3,TRBJ2-5,many,TRBD1,CASSMGQSETQYF
TRBV20-1,TRBJ1-4,many,.,CSARDGVRSEKLFF
TRBV15,TRBJ1-1,.,.,CATSGQRSEAFF
TRBV7-6,TRBJ2-2,many,.,CASSHGRRNTGELFF
TRBV7-3,TRBJ2-5,many,.,CASSTGHLGTQYF
TRBV6-6,TRBJ1-2,.,.,CASSQGRDGYTF
TRBV12-3/TRBV12-4,TRBJ2-5,.,.,CASSLRGSGETQYF
TRBV20-1,TRBJ2-1,many,.,CSAYMQGRHNEQFF
TRBV5-4,TRBJ2-7,few,TRBD2,CASSRAGTSLSEQYF
TRBV6-5,TRBJ2-2,few,.,CASSRAGADTGELFF
TRBV10-1,TRBJ2-2,.,.,CASQDQNTGELFF
TRBV7-2,TRBJ2-1,.,.,CASSPRSVSYNEQFF
TRBV7-8,TRBJ1-6,many,TRBD1,CASSPPGTAYNSPLHF
TRBV12-3/TRBV12-4,TRBJ2-7,many,TRBD1,CASSYYRDSRREQYF
TRBV11-3,TRBJ2-1,many,.,CASSLDSDNEQFF
TRBV7-6,TRBJ1-5,many,.,CASSLLDSDQPQHF
TRBV4-1,TRBJ1-2,many,.,CASSQTQYETANGYTF
TRBV6-2/TRBV6-3,TRBJ1-1,many,TRBD1,CASSAQGGDTEAFF
TRBV7-8,TRBJ2-7,many,TRBD1,CASSLANGTGTHEQYF
TRBV2,TRBJ2-3,many,.,CASSGKTSTDTQYF
TRBV10-3,TRBJ1-1,many,.,CAMSSDRLFEAFF